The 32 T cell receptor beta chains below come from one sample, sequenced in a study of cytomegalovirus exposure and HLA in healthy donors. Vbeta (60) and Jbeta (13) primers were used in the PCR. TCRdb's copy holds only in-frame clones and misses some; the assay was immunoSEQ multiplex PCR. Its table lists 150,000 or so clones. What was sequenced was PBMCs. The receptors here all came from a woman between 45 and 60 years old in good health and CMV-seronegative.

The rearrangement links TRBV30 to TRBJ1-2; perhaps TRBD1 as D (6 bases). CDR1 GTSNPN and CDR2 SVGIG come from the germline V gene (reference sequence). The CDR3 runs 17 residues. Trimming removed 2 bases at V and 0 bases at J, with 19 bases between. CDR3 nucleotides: TGTGCCTGGAGTAAATACCAGGGGAGTCGATCTAACTATGGCTACACCTTC. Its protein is CAWSKYQGSRSNYGYTF.

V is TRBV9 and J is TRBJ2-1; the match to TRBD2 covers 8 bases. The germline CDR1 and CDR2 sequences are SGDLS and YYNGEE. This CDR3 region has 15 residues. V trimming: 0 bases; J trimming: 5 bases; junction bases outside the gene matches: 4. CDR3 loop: CASSVGSGVNNEQFF. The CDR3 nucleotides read TGTGCCAGCAGCGTAGGTAGCGGGGTTAACAATGAGCAGTTCTTC.

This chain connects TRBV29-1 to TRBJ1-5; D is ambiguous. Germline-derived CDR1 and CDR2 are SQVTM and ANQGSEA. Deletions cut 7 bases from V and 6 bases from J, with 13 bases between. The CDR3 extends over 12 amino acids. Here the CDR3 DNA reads TGCAGCGCCGGAGCGGGGAGTCAGCCCCAGCATTTT. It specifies CSAGAGSQPQHF.

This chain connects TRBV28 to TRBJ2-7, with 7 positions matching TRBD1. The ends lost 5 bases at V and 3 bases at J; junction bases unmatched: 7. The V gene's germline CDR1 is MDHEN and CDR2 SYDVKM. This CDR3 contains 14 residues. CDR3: CASSPGTDLYEQYF. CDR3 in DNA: TGTGCCAGCAGTCCCGGGACAGACCTCTACGAGCAGTACTTC.

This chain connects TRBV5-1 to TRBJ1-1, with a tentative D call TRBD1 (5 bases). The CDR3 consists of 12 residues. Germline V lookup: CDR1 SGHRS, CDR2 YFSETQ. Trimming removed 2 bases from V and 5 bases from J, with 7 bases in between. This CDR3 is CASSFAGTEAFF. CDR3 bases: TGCGCCAGCAGCTTCGCAGGGACTGAAGCTTTCTTT.

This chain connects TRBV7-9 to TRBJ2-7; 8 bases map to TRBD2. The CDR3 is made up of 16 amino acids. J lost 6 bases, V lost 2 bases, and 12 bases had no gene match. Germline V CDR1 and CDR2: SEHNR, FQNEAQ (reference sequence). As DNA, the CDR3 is TGTGCCAGCAGCTTACCCCAGAGCGGGAGTAGGCTCGAGCAGTACTTC. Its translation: CASSLPQSGSRLEQYF. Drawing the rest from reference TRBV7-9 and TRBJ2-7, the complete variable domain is DTGVSQNPRHKITKRGQNVTFRCDPISEHNRLYWYRQTLGQGPEFLTYFQNEAQLEKSRLLSDRFSAERPKGSFSTLEIQRTEQGDSAMYLCASSLPQSGSRLEQYFGPGTRLTVT.

The DNA for the CDR3 is TGTGCCAGCAGCTTGGCCTTAGGGGTGGGTACGCAGTATTTT. It codes for CASSLALGVGTQYF. The genes are TRBV5-6 and TRBJ2-3, with D possibly being TRBD1 (5 bases). V lost 0 bases to trimming and J lost 8 bases, with 13 bases between them. The germline V gene has CDR1 SGHDT and CDR2 YYEEEE. CDR3 length: 14 amino acids.

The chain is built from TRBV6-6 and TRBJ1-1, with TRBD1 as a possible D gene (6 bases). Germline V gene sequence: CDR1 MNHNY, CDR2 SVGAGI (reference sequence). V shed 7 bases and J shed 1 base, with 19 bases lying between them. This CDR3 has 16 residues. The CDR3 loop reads CASTLQGKGQNTEAFF. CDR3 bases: TGTGCCAGCACCCTTCAGGGGAAGGGGCAGAACACTGAAGCTTTCTTT.

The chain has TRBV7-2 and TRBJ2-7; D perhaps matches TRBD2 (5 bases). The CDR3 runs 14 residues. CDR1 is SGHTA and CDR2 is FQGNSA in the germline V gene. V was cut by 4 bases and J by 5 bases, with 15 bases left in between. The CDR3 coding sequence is TGTGCCAGCAGCTACAAGCTAACGGGAAACGAGCAGTACTTC. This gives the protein CASSYKLTGNEQYF.

CDR3 region: CASNRVLKETQYF. CDR3 nucleotides: TGTGCCAGCAACAGAGTCCTAAAGGAGACCCAGTACTTC. The chain carries TRBV6-1 and TRBJ2-5; D is ambiguous. Trimming shortened V by 7 bases and J by 5 bases, and 14 bases separated the two germline ends. The germline V gene has CDR1 MNHNS and CDR2 SASEGT. There are 13 residues in the CDR3.

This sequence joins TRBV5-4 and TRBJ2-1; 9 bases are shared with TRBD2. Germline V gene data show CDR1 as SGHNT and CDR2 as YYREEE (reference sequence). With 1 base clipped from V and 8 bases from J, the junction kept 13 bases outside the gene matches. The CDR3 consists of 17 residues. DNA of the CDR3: TGTGCCAGCAGCTTGCTCCCGAGCGGGGGGCCCGGGTATGAGCAGTTCTTC. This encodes CASSLLPSGGPGYEQFF. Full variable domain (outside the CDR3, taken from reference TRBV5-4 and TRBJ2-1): ETGVTQSPTHLIKTRGQQVTLRCSSQSGHNTVSWYQQALGQGPQFIFQYYREEENGRGNFPPRFSGLQFPNYSSELNVNALELDDSALYLCASSLLPSGGPGYEQFFGPGTRLTVL.

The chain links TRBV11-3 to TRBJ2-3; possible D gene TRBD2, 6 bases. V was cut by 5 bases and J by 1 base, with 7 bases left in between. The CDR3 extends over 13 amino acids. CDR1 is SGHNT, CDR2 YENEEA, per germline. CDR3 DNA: TGTGCCAGCAGCCCTAGCGGCACAGATACGCAGTATTTT. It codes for CASSPSGTDTQYF.

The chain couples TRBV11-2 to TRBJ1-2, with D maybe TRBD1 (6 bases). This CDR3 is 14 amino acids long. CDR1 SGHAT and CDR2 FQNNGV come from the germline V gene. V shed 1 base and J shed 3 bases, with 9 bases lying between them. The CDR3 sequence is CASSLGPGDYGYTF. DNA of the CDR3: TGTGCCAGCAGCTTAGGTCCAGGGGACTATGGCTACACCTTC.

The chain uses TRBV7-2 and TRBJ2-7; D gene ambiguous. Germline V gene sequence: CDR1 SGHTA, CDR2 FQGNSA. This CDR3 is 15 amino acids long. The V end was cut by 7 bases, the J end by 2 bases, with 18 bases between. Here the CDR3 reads CASTLGVAMTYEQYF. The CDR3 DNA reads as TGTGCCAGCACCCTTGGAGTAGCAATGACCTACGAGCAGTACTTC.

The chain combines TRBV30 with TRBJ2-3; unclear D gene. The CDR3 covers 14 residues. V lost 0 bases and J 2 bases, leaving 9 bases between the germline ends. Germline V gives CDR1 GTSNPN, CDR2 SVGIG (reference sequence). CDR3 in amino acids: CAWSVVLSTDTQYF. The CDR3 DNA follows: TGTGCCTGGAGTGTCGTGCTATCCACAGATACGCAGTATTTT.

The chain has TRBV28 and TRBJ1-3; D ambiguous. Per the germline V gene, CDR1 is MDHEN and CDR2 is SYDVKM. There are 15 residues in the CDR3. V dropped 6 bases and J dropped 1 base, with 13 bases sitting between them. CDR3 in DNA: TGTGCCAGCAGGTCCATTGGGGAGTCTGGAAACACCATATATTTT. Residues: CASRSIGESGNTIYF.

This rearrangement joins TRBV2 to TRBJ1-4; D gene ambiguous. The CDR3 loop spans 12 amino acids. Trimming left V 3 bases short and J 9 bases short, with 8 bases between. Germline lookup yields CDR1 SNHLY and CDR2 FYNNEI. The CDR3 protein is CASSEVEKKLFF. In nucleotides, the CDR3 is TGTGCCAGCAGTGAGGTGGAGAAAAAACTGTTTTTT.

CDR3 in DNA: TGTGCCAGCAACCAGGGTTGGACCGGGGAGCTGTTTTTT. It is translated as CASNQGWTGELFF. The chain employs TRBV28 and TRBJ2-2; the D gene is possibly TRBD1 (5 bases). Germline V gene data show CDR1 as MDHEN and CDR2 as SYDVKM. CDR3 length equals 13 residues. The V end was cut by 7 bases, the J end by 5 bases, with 11 bases between.

CDR3 DNA: TGTGCCAGCAGCCAAGTACGAGGCGGCCTCTACGAGCAGTACTTC. Translated, it gives CASSQVRGGLYEQYF. This rearrangement joins TRBV14 to TRBJ2-7; the D is unclear. This CDR3 spans 15 amino acids. Germline V lookup: CDR1 SGHDN, CDR2 FVKESK. V dropped 1 base and J dropped 3 bases, with 13 bases sitting between them.

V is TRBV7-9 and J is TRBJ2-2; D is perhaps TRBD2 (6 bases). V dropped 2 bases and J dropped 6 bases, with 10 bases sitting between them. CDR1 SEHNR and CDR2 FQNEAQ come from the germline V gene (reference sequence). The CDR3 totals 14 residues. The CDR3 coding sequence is TGTGCCAGCAGCTTAATTGGAGGGTCCGGGGAGCTGTTTTTT. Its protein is CASSLIGGSGELFF.

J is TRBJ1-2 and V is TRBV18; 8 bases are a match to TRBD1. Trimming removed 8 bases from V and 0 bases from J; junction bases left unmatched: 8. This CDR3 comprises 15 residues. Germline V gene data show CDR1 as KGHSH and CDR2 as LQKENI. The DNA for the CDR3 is TGTGCCAGCCATAGGGGGACAGGTCCTAACTATGGCTACACCTTC. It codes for CASHRGTGPNYGYTF.

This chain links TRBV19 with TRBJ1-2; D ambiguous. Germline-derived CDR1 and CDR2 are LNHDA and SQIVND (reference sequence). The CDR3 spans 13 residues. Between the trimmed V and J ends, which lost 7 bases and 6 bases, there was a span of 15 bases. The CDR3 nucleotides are TGTGCCAGTATTTTGGAGGGAGAGGATGGCTACACCTTC. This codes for CASILEGEDGYTF.

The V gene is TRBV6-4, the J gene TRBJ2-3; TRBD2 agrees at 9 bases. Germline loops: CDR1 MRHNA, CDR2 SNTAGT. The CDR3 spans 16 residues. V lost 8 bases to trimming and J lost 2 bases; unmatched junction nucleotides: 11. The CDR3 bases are TGTGCCAGCGCCGTACGAAGCGGGGGGCTCACAGATACGCAGTATTTT. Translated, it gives CASAVRSGGLTDTQYF.

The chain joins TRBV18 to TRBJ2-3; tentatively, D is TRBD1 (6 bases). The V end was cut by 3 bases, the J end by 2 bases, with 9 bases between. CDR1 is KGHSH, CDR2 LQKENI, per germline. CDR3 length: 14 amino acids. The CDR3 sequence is CASSPDRLTDTQYF. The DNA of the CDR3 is TGTGCCAGCTCACCTGACAGGCTCACAGATACGCAGTATTTT.

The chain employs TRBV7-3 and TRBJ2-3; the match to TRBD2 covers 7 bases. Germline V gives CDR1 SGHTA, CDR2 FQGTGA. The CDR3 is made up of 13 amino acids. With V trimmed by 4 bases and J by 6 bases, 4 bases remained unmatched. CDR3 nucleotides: TGTGCCAGCAGCTGGACTAGGGAGGATACGCAGTATTTT. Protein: CASSWTREDTQYF.

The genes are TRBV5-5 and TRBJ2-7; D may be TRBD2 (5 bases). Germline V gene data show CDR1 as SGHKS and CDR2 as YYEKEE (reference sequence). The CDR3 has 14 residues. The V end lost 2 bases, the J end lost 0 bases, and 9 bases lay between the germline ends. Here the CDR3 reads CASSLAVSSYEQYF. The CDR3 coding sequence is TGTGCCAGCAGCTTAGCGGTGAGCTCCTACGAGCAGTACTTC.

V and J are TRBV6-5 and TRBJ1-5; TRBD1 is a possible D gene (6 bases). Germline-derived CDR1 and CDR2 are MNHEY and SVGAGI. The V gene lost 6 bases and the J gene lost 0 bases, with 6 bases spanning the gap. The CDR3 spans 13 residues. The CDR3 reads CASRQGSNQPQHF. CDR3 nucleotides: TGTGCCAGCAGACAGGGTAGCAATCAGCCCCAGCATTTT.

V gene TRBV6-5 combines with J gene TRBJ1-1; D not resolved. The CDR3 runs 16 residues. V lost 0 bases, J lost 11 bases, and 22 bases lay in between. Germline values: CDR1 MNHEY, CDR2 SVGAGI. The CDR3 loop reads CASSYSGMIEGGGAFF. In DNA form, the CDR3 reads TGTGCCAGCAGTTACTCGGGCATGATTGAAGGCGGCGGGGCTTTCTTT.

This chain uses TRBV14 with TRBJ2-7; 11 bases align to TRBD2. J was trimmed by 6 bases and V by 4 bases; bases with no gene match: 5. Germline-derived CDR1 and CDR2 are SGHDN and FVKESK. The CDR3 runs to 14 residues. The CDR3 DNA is TGTGCCAGCAGCCCCTTAGCGGGGGGGATCGAGCAGTACTTC. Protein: CASSPLAGGIEQYF.

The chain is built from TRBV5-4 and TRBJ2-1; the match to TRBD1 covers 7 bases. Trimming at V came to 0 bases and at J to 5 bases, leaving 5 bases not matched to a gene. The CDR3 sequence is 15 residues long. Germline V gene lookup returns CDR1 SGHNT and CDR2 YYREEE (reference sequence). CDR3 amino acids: CASSLERQGDNEQFF. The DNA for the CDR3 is TGTGCCAGCAGCTTGGAGAGGCAGGGGGACAATGAGCAGTTCTTC. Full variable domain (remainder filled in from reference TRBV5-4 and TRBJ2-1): ETGVTQSPTHLIKTRGQQVTLRCSSQSGHNTVSWYQQALGQGPQFIFQYYREEENGRGNFPPRFSGLQFPNYSSELNVNALELDDSALYLCASSLERQGDNEQFFGPGTRLTVL.

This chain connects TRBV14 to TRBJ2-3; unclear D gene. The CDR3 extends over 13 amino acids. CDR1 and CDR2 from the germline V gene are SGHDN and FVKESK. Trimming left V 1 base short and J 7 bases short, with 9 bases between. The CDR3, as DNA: TGTGCCAGCAGCCAAGGCGCCTTGTATACGCAGTATTTT. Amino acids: CASSQGALYTQYF.

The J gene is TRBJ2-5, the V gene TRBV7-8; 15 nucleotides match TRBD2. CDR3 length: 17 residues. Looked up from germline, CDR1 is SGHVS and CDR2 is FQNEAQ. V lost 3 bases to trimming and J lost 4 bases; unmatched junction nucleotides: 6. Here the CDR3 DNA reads TGTGCCAGCAGCTTCGGACTAGCGGGAGGGAGCGGAGAGACCCAGTACTTC. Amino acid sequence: CASSFGLAGGSGETQYF. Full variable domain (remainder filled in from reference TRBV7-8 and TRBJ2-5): GAGVSQSPRYKVAKRGQDVALRCDPISGHVSLFWYQQALGQGPEFLTYFQNEAQLDKSGLPSDRFFAERPEGSVSTLKIQRTQQEDSAVYLCASSFGLAGGSGETQYFGPGTRLLVL.